The TCR beta chain under discussion was sequenced for a study of CD8 T cells in Susac syndrome. Study-level information: Patients with Susac syndrome, at blood draw, were therapy-naive, on corticosteroids, or on intravenous immunoglobulin alone.

The authors reverse transcribed roughly 0.5 to 1 ug RNA with random hexamers. TCR beta CDR3 was amplified by immunoSEQ multiplex PCR. This amplification extended across 54 Vbeta and 13 Jbeta segments. TCRdb called the immunoSEQ multiplex PCR reads again in MiXCR, with one record for every CDR3 protein. The table includes over 65,000 distinct CDR3 sequences, approximately 94% detected once. As for this clonotype: Its antigen is as yet unknown.

The study's findings and limits: The CD4+ T cell repertoire of patients with Susac syndrome showed no detectable clonal expansion.

Trimming at V came to 5 bases and at J to 7 bases, leaving 12 bases not matched to a gene. CDR3 length: 17 residues. CDR1 SGHAT and CDR2 FQNNGV come from the germline V gene. This TCR was sampled from a human donor with Susac syndrome. The sequenced material came from CD4+ T cells from PBMCs. The rearrangement uses TRBV11-2 and TRBJ2-1; 12 bases map to TRBD2. The CDR3 DNA is TGTGCCAGCAGCAGACAACTACTAGCGGGGGGTGGTAATGAGCAGTTCTTC. It encodes CASSRQLLAGGGNEQFF.